These T cell receptor beta chains were read from a single sample in a study of cytomegalovirus exposure and HLA in healthy donors. The repertoire was sequenced with immunoSEQ multiplex PCR; TCRdb's copy has only in-frame clones and lacks some. The sample contains some 170,000 clones, about four fifths of which appear only once. The sequenced sample consisted of PBMCs. Receptors were obtained from a man aged 25 to 45 in good health and CMV-seropositive. The CDR3 runs from the conserved cysteine through the conserved F or W. The order of the fields is J gene, clone size, D gene, V gene, CDR3 protein, CDR3 DNA. The D gene is left open where the match is weak. Size values are once, few and many counts, or a class for expanded clones, and some rows have none.

TRBJ2-1 | NA | NA | TRBV19 | CASMMSSSYNEQFF | TGTGCCAGTATGATGAGTAGCTCCTACAATGAGCAGTTCTTC
TRBJ2-3 | few | NA | TRBV4-1 | CASSPLADTDTQYF | TGCGCCAGCAGCCCCCTCGCGGACACAGATACGCAGTATTTT
TRBJ2-6 | NA | NA | TRBV27 | CASSPLLSGANVLTF | TGTGCCAGCAGCCCCCTACTATCTGGGGCCAACGTCCTGACTTTC
TRBJ2-1 | NA | NA | TRBV2 | CASSEGTSPWRDEQFF | TGTGCCAGCAGTGAGGGAACTAGCCCGTGGCGGGATGAGCAGTTCTTC
TRBJ1-1 | NA | TRBD1 | TRBV6-4 | CASSLQGDGEAFF | TGTGCCAGCAGTCTGCAGGGGGATGGTGAAGCTTTCTTT
TRBJ1-4 | NA | TRBD1 | TRBV30 | CAWRGTGGNEKLFF | TGTGCCTGGAGGGGGACAGGGGGCAATGAAAAACTGTTTTTT
TRBJ2-3 | NA | NA | TRBV5-6 | CASTRDAGTDTQYF | TGTGCCAGCACGCGGGACGCCGGCACAGATACGCAGTATTTT
TRBJ2-2 | NA | NA | TRBV7-8 | CASSLNSANTGELFF | TGTGCCAGCAGCTTAAATAGTGCGAACACCGGGGAGCTGTTTTTT
TRBJ1-5 | NA | TRBD1 | TRBV19 | CASSMSWGQGMGRNQPQHF | TGTGCCAGTAGTATGAGCTGGGGACAGGGGATGGGGCGCAATCAGCCCCAGCATTTT
TRBJ2-7 | NA | TRBD1 | TRBV6-1 | CASSEAATGREQYF | TGTGCCAGCAGTGAAGCCGCGACAGGGAGAGAGCAGTACTTC
TRBJ2-4 | NA | TRBD2 | TRBV7-9 | CASSFGRGDIQYF | TGTGCCAGCAGCTTCGGGAGGGGTGACATTCAGTACTTC
TRBJ2-5 | NA | TRBD1 | TRBV7-6 | CASSWDRWGETQYF | TGTGCCAGCAGCTGGGACAGGTGGGGGGAGACCCAGTACTTC
TRBJ2-7 | once | TRBD2 | TRBV29-1 | CSVRVGGNYEQYF | TGCAGCGTGCGGGTGGGAGGGAACTACGAGCAGTACTTC
TRBJ2-3 | NA | TRBD1 | TRBV19 | CASRPGTVLTDTQYF | TGTGCCAGTAGACCCGGGACAGTCCTCACAGATACGCAGTATTTT
TRBJ2-5 | NA | NA | TRBV7-8 | CASSLGGAVGETQYF | TGTGCCAGCAGCTTAGGTGGGGCCGTAGGAGAGACCCAGTACTTC
TRBJ2-3 | NA | NA | TRBV7-8 | CASSLAGAVTDTQYF | TGTGCCAGCAGCTTAGCGGGCGCAGTCACAGATACGCAGTATTTT
TRBJ2-3 | NA | TRBD1 | TRBV6-4 | CASSGGQGEADTQYF | TGTGCCAGCAGTGGAGGACAGGGGGAGGCAGATACGCAGTATTTT
TRBJ1-1 | NA | NA | TRBV5-1 | CASSWRAFGTEAFF | TGCGCCAGCAGCTGGAGGGCATTTGGCACTGAAGCTTTCTTT
TRBJ1-2 | NA | TRBD1 | TRBV28 | CASSRDSLNYGYTF | TGTGCCAGCAGTCGGGACAGCCTTAACTATGGCTACACCTTC
TRBJ2-1 | NA | NA | TRBV7-3 | CASSFNSGEQFF | TGTGCCAGCAGCTTCAACAGTGGTGAGCAGTTCTTC
TRBJ1-5 | NA | NA | TRBV19 | CASSIAFSNQPQHF | TGTGCCAGTAGTATAGCATTCAGTAATCAGCCCCAGCATTTT
TRBJ1-4 | few | TRBD1 | TRBV10-3 | CAISENRGQTATNEKLFF | TGTGCCATCAGTGAAAACAGGGGGCAAACCGCAACTAATGAAAAACTGTTTTTT
TRBJ1-2 | NA | NA | TRBV2 | CASREMDGYTF | TGTGCCAGCAGGGAGATGGATGGCTACACCTTC
TRBJ2-5 | NA | TRBD1 | TRBV4-1 | CASSTGQNQETQYF | TGCGCCAGCAGCACGGGACAGAACCAAGAGACCCAGTACTTC
TRBJ2-3 | NA | NA | TRBV27 | CASSLERSTDTQYF | TGTGCCAGCAGTTTGGAGCGTAGCACAGATACGCAGTATTTT
TRBJ2-1 | NA | TRBD2 | TRBV19 | CASSIRAGAYNEQFF | TGTGCCAGTAGTATTCGAGCGGGAGCCTACAATGAGCAGTTCTTC
TRBJ1-1 | NA | TRBD1 | TRBV28 | CASSLPRGQFGDTEAFF | TGTGCCAGCAGTTTACCCAGGGGGCAATTCGGGGACACTGAAGCTTTCTTT
TRBJ2-5 | few | NA | TRBV2 | CASSESTVYQETQYF | TGTGCCAGCAGTGAGAGTACAGTGTACCAAGAGACCCAGTACTTC
TRBJ2-3 | NA | TRBD2 | TRBV6-5 | CASTPSGGADTQYF | TGTGCCAGCACTCCTAGCGGGGGGGCAGATACGCAGTATTTT